This T cell receptor beta chain was found in a study of cytomegalovirus exposure and HLA in healthy donors. It was with 60 Vbeta and 13 Jbeta primers that the PCR ran. Produced via immunoSEQ multiplex PCR; TCRdb's table is partial and in-frame only. The repertoire includes roughly 180,000 clones, roughly 80% of them detected once, and roughly 7.6% sits in the top ten. The CDR3 runs 15 residues. V was pared by 0 bases and J by 2 bases, with 10 bases between. While unrecorded immune exposures were likely, the donors were nominally healthy when sampled. The receptor was isolated from a woman aged 40 to 50 in good health and CMV-seropositive. The material sequenced was PBMCs. The V call is TRBV23-1, the J call TRBJ2-5; D is possibly TRBD1 (6 bases). TRBV23-1 is designated an ORF whose function remains uncertain. The CDR3 here is CASSQSDRQQETQYF. The CDR3, as DNA: TGCGCCAGCAGTCAATCCGACAGGCAGCAAGAGACCCAGTACTTC.